The next 14 T cell receptor beta chains were all read from a single sample in a study of T cell responses to AZD1222 COVID-19 vaccine. The assay was immunoSEQ multiplex PCR, and TCRdb's table has in-frame clones only and misses some. The sample lists approximately 170,000 clones, approximately 90% occurring once. The source was peripheral blood, collected 28 days after the second AZD1222 dose. The receptors shown here come from an adult who received the AZD1222 COVID-19 vaccine.

This clone appeared once. The chain joins TRBV5-8 to TRBJ1-5, with D unresolved. V shed 5 bases and J shed 6 bases, with 18 bases lying between them. The CDR3 contains 15 residues. CDR1 is SGHTS, CDR2 YDEGEE, per germline. CDR3 DNA: TGTGCCAGCAGTTTGCTCCGGACTTCGGGTCAGCCCCAGCATTTT. Translating it yields CASSLLRTSGQPQHF.

The chain joins TRBV9 to TRBJ2-5; tentative D call: TRBD2 (5 bases). V lost 3 bases and J 7 bases, leaving 22 bases between the germline ends. Germline values: CDR1 SGDLS, CDR2 YYNGEE. This CDR3 is 16 amino acids long. CDR3 DNA sequence: TGTGCCAGCAGCGGAGGCCCCTGGACCGTCGGAGGGACCCAGTACTTC. Its translation is CASSGGPWTVGGTQYF.

This chain joins TRBV29-1 and TRBJ2-3; the D gene is possibly TRBD2 (5 bases). The CDR3 contains 16 residues. Trimming cost V 2 bases and J 3 bases, with 18 bases left between them. Germline CDR1 SQVTM, CDR2 ANQGSEA. CDR3 loop: CSVESPDTGGTDTQYF. As DNA, the CDR3 is TGCAGCGTTGAAAGCCCCGACACCGGAGGTACAGATACGCAGTATTTT.

The V and J genes are TRBV6-5 and TRBJ2-5; 8 bases match TRBD2. Germline values: CDR1 MNHEY, CDR2 SVGAGI. The junction had 10 bases not matched to a gene; V was cut back by 6 bases and J by 7 bases. This CDR3 comprises 14 residues. Here the CDR3 reads CASSLLAGWGTQYF. In DNA, the CDR3 is TGTGCCAGCAGCCTTCTAGCGGGCTGGGGGACCCAGTACTTC.

The chain links TRBV3-1 (or the pseudogene TRBV3-2) to TRBJ2-7; 10 bases are shared with TRBD2. The CDR3 length is 14 residues. The junction had 5 bases not matched to a gene; V was cut back by 4 bases and J by 5 bases. Germline V gives CDR1 LGHDT, CDR2 YNNKEL (reference sequence). The CDR3 reads CASSPGLAGDEQYF. The CDR3 DNA reads TGTGCCAGCAGCCCGGGGCTAGCGGGGGACGAGCAGTACTTC.

This clone was observed once. The sample carries other DNA sequences with the same CDR3. The chain combines TRBV5-1 with TRBJ2-5, with no clear D. The CDR3 has 12 amino acids. V shed 0 bases and J shed 4 bases, with 4 bases lying between them. CDR1 is SGHRS and CDR2 is YFSETQ in the germline V gene. This CDR3 is CASSLVGETQYF. CDR3 bases: TGCGCCAGCAGCTTGGTCGGAGAGACCCAGTACTTC.

The CDR3 region is CATSDRSSADTQYF. The CDR3 nucleotides are TGCGCCACCTCGGACAGGTCCAGCGCAGATACGCAGTATTTT. The chain joins TRBV5-1 to TRBJ2-3; 7 bases match TRBD1. The junction had 11 bases not matched to a gene; V was cut back by 9 bases and J by 4 bases. The CDR3 covers 14 residues. Germline V gene lookup returns CDR1 SGHRS and CDR2 YFSETQ.

This clone was recorded once. The chain combines TRBV10-3 with TRBJ2-1; either TRBD1 or TRBD2 may fit D (5 bases each). Germline V lookup: CDR1 ENHRY, CDR2 SYGVKD. With 4 bases removed from V and 4 bases from J, the gap between germline ends came to 17 bases. There are 16 residues in the CDR3. CDR3 coding DNA: TGTGCCATCAGTGCGTGGGAAGGGGCGGGTTACAATGAGCAGTTCTTC. It codes for CAISAWEGAGYNEQFF.

The rearrangement uses TRBV5-1 and TRBJ1-1, with unresolved D. CDR3 length: 14 amino acids. Germline V gene lookup returns CDR1 SGHRS and CDR2 YFSETQ. V lost 1 base, J lost 5 bases, and 12 bases lay in between. The chain's CDR3 is CASSLRTRGTEAFF. Written as DNA, the CDR3 is TGCGCCAGCAGCTTGAGGACCCGCGGAACTGAAGCTTTCTTT.

This rearrangement joins TRBV5-6 to TRBJ2-7, with D possibly being TRBD2 (6 bases). The CDR3 has 13 residues. Germline V lookup: CDR1 SGHDT, CDR2 YYEEEE. The ends were cut back, 7 bases at V and 6 bases at J, with 17 bases in the middle. CDR3 nucleotide sequence: TGTGCCAGCGGACTCTGGGGGGTGGTCGAGCAGTACTTC. As protein: CASGLWGVVEQYF.

The CDR3: CASSPRTAQNTGELFF. The CDR3 region has the DNA TGTGCCAGTAGTCCCCGGACAGCTCAGAACACCGGGGAGCTGTTTTTT. The chain links TRBV19 to TRBJ2-2; possible D gene TRBD1, 6 bases. This CDR3 comprises 16 residues. V shed 5 bases and J shed 1 base, with 14 bases lying between them. Germline values: CDR1 LNHDA, CDR2 SQIVND (reference sequence).

This sequence joins TRBV11-3 and TRBJ1-1; D remains unclear. V was shortened by 4 bases and J by 0 bases, with 12 bases between the two germline ends. CDR3 length: 15 amino acids. The V gene's germline CDR1 is SGHNT and CDR2 YENEEA. The CDR3 sequence: CASSSHRVLNTEAFF. As DNA, the CDR3 is TGTGCCAGCAGCTCCCATAGGGTCCTGAACACTGAAGCTTTCTTT.

The J gene is TRBJ1-2, the V gene TRBV5-1, with D unclear. V lost 4 bases and J 7 bases, leaving 11 bases between the germline ends. In germline, CDR1 is SGHRS, CDR2 YFSETQ. CDR3 size: 12 residues. Written as DNA, the CDR3 is TGCGCCAGCAGCAGGCCTTCTGGTGGCTACACCTTC. It encodes CASSRPSGGYTF.

This chain uses TRBV12-3 or TRBV12-4 with TRBJ1-1; TRBD1 aligns across 9 bases. There are 13 residues in the CDR3. V shed 7 bases, J shed 4 bases, and the junction held 4 bases outside the gene matches. This chain's CDR3 is CASIPQGATEAFF. The CDR3, as DNA: TGTGCCAGCATCCCACAGGGGGCCACTGAAGCTTTCTTT.